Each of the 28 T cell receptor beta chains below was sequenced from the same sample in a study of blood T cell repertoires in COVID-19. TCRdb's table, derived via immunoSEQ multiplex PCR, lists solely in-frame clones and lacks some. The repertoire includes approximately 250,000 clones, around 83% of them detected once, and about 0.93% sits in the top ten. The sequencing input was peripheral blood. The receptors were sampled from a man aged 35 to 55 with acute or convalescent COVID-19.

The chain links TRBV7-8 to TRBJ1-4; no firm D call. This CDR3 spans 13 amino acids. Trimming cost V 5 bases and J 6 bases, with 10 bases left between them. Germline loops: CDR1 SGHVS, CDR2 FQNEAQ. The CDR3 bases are TGTGCCAGCAGCCTCCCGCCGGATGAAAAACTGTTTTTT. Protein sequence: CASSLPPDEKLFF.

CDR3 region: CASSSPLQGGNEQFF. The DNA of the CDR3 is TGTGCCAGCAGCTCCCCCTTACAGGGGGGGAATGAGCAGTTCTTC. The chain carries TRBV11-3 and TRBJ2-1; the D gene is possibly TRBD1 (8 bases). CDR3 size: 15 residues. V gave up 4 bases and J gave up 7 bases, with 17 bases separating them. Germline-derived CDR1 and CDR2 are SGHNT and YENEEA. The complete variable domain, with remaining parts taken from reference TRBV11-3 and TRBJ2-1, reads EAGVVQSPRYKIIEKKQPVAFWCNPISGHNTLYWYLQNLGQGPELLIRYENEEAVDDSQLPKDRFSAERLKGVDSTLKIQPAELGDSAVYLCASSSPLQGGNEQFFGPGTRLTVL.

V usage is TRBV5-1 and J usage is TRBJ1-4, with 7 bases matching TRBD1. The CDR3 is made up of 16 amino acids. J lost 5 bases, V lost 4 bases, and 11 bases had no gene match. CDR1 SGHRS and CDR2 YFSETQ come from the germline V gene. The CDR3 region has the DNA TGCGCCAGCAGCCGCAACCCCGGGACAGAGAATGAAAAACTGTTTTTT. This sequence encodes CASSRNPGTENEKLFF.

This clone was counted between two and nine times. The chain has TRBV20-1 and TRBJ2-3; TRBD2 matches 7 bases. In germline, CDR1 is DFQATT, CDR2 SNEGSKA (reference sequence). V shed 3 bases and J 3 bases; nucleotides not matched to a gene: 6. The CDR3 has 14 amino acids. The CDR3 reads CSASWGGRTDTQYF. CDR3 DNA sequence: TGCAGTGCTAGTTGGGGGGGTAGGACAGATACGCAGTATTTT.

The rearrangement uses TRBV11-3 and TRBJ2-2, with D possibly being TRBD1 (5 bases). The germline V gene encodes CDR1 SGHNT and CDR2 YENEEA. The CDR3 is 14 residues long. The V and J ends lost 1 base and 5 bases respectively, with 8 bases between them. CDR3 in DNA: TGTGCCAGCAGCTTAGCCAGGGCGACCGGGGAGCTGTTTTTT. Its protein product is CASSLARATGELFF.

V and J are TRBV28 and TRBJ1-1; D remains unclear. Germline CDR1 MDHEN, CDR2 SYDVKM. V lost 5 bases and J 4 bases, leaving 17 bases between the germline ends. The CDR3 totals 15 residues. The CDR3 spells CASSPGRPSGTEAFF. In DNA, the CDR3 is TGTGCCAGCAGTCCCGGTCGCCCGTCAGGCACTGAAGCTTTCTTT.

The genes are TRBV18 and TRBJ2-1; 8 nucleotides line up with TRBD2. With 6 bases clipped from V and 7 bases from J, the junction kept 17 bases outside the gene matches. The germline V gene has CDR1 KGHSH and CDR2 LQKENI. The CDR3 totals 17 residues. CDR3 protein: CASSLNSGGTLINEQFF. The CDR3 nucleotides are TGTGCCAGCTCCCTAAACTCGGGAGGGACACTTATAAATGAGCAGTTCTTC.

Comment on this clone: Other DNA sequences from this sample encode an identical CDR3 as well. CDR3 sequence: CASSFVRNTEAFF. The DNA for the CDR3 is TGTGCCAGCAGTTTTGTGAGAAACACTGAAGCTTTCTTT. V usage is TRBV12-3 or TRBV12-4 and J usage is TRBJ1-1; D is undetermined. V dropped 3 bases and J dropped 2 bases, with 7 bases sitting between them. There are 13 residues in the CDR3.

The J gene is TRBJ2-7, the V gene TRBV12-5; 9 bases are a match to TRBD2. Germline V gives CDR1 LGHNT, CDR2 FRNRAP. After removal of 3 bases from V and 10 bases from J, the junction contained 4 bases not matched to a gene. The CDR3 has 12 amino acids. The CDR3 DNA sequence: TGTGCTAGTGGTTTCCCGGGACTAGCCCAGTACTTC. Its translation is CASGFPGLAQYF.

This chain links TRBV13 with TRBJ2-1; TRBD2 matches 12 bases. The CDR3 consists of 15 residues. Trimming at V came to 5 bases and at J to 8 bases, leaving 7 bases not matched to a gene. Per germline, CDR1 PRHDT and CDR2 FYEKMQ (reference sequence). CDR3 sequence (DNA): TGTGCCAGCAGCAGCCCTAGCGGGGGGGCCTATGAGCAGTTCTTC. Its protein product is CASSSPSGGAYEQFF.

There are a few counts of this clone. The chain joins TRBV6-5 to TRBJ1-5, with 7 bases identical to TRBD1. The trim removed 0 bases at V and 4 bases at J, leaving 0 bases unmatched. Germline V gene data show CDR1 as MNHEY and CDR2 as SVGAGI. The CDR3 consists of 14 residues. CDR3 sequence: CASSYSQGNQPQHF. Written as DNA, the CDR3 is TGTGCCAGCAGTTACTCACAGGGGAATCAGCCCCAGCATTTT.

The CDR3 DNA is TGTGCCAGCAAAGGAAAAGGGGCCCCTAATCAGCCCCAGCATTTT. The encoded protein is CASKGKGAPNQPQHF. The chain uses TRBV28 and TRBJ1-5, with TRBD1 as a possible D gene (5 bases). Trimming pared 7 bases from V and 4 bases from J, leaving 17 bases between. This CDR3 contains 15 residues. CDR1 is MDHEN, CDR2 SYDVKM, per germline.

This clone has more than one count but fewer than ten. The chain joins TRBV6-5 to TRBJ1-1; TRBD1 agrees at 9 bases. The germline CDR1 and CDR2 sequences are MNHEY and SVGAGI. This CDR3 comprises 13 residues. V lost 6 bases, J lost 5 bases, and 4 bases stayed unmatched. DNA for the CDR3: TGTGCCAGCAGGTTACAGGGGGCAACTGAAGCTTTCTTT. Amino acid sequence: CASRLQGATEAFF.

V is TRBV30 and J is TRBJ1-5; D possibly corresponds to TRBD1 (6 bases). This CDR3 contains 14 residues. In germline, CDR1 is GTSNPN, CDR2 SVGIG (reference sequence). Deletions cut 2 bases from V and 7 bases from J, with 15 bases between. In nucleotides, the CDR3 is TGTGCCTGGAGTTCGGTCTTGGGGGCGCAGCCCCAGCATTTT. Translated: CAWSSVLGAQPQHF.

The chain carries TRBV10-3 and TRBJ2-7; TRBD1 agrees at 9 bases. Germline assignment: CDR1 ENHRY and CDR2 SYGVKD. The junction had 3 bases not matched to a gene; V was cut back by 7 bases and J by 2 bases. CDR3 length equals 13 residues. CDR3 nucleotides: TGTGCCATCACGGGGACAGGGACCTACGAGCAGTACTTC. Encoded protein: CAITGTGTYEQYF.

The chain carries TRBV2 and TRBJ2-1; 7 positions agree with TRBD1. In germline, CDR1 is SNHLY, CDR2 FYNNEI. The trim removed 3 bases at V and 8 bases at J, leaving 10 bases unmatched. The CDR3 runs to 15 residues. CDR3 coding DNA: TGTGCCAGCAGTGAGAGACAGGGTGGAGGCGATGAGCAGTTCTTC. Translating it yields CASSERQGGGDEQFF.

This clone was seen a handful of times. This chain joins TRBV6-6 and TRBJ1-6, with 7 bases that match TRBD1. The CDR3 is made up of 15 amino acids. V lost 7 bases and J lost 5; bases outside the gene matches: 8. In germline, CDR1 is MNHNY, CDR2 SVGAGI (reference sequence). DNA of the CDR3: TGTGCCAGCAAACCAGGGGACAGCGATAATTCACCCCTCCACTTT. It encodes CASKPGDSDNSPLHF.

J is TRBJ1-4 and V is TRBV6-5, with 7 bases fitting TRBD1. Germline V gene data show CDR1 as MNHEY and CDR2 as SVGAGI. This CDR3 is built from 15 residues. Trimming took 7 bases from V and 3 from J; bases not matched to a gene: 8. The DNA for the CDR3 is TGTGCCAGCACCCCCTTGACAGGGTCTAATGAAAAACTGTTTTTT. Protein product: CASTPLTGSNEKLFF.

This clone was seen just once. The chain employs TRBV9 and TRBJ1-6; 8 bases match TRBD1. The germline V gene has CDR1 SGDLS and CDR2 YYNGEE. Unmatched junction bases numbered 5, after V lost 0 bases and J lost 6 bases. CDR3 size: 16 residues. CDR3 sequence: CASSVASGQGNSPLHF. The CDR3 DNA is TGTGCCAGCAGCGTAGCTTCTGGACAGGGTAATTCACCCCTCCACTTT.

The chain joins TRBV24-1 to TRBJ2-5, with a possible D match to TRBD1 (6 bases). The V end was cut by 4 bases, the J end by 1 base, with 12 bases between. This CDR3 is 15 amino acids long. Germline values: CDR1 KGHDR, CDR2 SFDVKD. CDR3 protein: CATSDGQGIQETQYF. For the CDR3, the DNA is TGTGCCACCAGTGACGGCCAGGGGATCCAAGAGACCCAGTACTTC.

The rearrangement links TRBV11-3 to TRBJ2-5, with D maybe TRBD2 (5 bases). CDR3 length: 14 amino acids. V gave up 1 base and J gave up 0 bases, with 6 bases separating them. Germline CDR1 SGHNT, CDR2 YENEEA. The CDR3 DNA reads TGTGCCAGCAGCTTAGGAGGGTACCAAGAGACCCAGTACTTC. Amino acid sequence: CASSLGGYQETQYF.

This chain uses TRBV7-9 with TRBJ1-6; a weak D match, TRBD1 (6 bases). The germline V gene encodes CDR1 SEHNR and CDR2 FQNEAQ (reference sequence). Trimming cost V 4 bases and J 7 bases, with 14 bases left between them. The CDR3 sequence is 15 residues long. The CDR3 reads CASSSPQGPNSPLHF. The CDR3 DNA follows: TGTGCCAGCAGCTCGCCACAGGGACCCAATTCACCCCTCCACTTT.

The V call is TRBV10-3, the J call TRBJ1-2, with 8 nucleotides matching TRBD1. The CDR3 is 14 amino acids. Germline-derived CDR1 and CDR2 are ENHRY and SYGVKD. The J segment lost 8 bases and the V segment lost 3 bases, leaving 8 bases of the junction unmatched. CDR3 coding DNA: TGTGCCATCAGTGACCCCGGACAGGGAGACGGCTACACCTTC. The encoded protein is CAISDPGQGDGYTF.

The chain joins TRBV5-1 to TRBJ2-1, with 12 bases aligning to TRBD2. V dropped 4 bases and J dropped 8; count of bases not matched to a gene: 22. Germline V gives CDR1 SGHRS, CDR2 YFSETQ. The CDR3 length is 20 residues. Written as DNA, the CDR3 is TGCGCCAGCAGCCTTGTGGCACTAGCGGGGGGCCCTAAGGGGATAGATGAGCAGTTCTTC. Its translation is CASSLVALAGGPKGIDEQFF.

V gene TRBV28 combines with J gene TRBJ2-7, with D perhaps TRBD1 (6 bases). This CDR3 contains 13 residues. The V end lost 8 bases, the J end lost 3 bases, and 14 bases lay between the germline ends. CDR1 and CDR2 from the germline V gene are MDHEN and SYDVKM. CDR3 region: CASGDDRRYEQYF. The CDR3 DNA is TGTGCCAGCGGGGATGACAGGCGCTACGAGCAGTACTTC.

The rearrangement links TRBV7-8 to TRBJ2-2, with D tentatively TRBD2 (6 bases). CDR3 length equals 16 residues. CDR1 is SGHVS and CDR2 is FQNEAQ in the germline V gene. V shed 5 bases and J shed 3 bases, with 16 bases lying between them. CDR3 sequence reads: CASSGRGREDTGELFF. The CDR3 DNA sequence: TGTGCCAGCAGCGGGCGGGGCAGGGAGGACACCGGGGAGCTGTTTTTT.

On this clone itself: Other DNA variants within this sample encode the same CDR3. The CDR3 sequence is CASSPGTGVTDTQYF. The CDR3 DNA sequence: TGTGCCAGCAGCCCCGGGACAGGGGTGACAGATACGCAGTATTTT. The V gene is TRBV11-3, the J gene TRBJ2-3, with 10 positions matching TRBD1. The CDR3 spans 15 residues. Germline CDR1 reads SGHNT; CDR2 reads YENEEA. V shed 5 bases and J 3 bases; nucleotides not matched to a gene: 5.

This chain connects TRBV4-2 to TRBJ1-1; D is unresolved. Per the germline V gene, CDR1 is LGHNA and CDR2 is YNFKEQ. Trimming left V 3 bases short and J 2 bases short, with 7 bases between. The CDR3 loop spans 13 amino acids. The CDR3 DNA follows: TGTGCCAGCAGCCACTCAGGCAACACTGAAGCTTTCTTT. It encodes CASSHSGNTEAFF.